These T cell receptor beta chains were read from a single sample in a study of CD4 and CD8 cells across lung adenocarcinoma regions. One entry per CDR3 protein results from TCRdb running MiXCR on the PCR reads. The data show some 3,700 distinct CDR3 sequences, 45% to 60% seen once. The source material was CD4+ T cells from the margin of a lung tumor. Source of these receptors: a female donor with lung adenocarcinoma. The CD4 and CD8 labels of this study may be unreliable. CDR3s include the opening cysteine and the closing phenylalanine or tryptophan.

V gene: TRBV6-1; J gene: .; CDR3 protein: CARSGGRDFGTQYF
V gene: TRBV6-5; J gene: TRBJ2-1; CDR3 protein: CASSYSAYRVYNEQFF
V gene: TRBV6-5; J gene: TRBJ2-3; CDR3 protein: CASSHSDSGSSNTQYF
V gene: TRBV25-1; J gene: TRBJ2-5; CDR3 protein: CASSVLHNEQYF
V gene: TRBV6-1; J gene: TRBJ1-5; CDR3 protein: CASSSRGSSQPQHF
V gene: TRBV28; J gene: TRBJ1-2; CDR3 protein: CASTRGRISGATF
V gene: TRBV6-1; J gene: TRBJ2-3; CDR3 protein: CASIKQGWTTDTQYF
V gene: TRBV6-7; J gene: TRBJ2-1; CDR3 protein: CASSYSTRDDSYNEQFF
V gene: TRBV27; J gene: TRBJ1-5; CDR3 protein: CASRGQPNQPQHF
V gene: TRBV7-7; J gene: TRBJ2-5; CDR3 protein: CASSSTGGRETQYF
V gene: TRBV6-1; J gene: TRBJ2-7; CDR3 protein: CASSEEAGGFHEQYF
V gene: TRBV6-2/TRBV6-3; J gene: .; CDR3 protein: CASSRSAGASEQYF
V gene: TRBV27; J gene: TRBJ2-3; CDR3 protein: CASSLNPMGSTDTQYF
V gene: TRBV6-1; J gene: TRBJ2-1; CDR3 protein: CASMIQWSGVNEQFF
V gene: TRBV6-5; J gene: TRBJ2-3; CDR3 protein: CASSYGVVTNTDTQFF
V gene: TRBV4-1; J gene: TRBJ2-3; CDR3 protein: CASSQAPLAGGSDTQYF
V gene: TRBV6-5; J gene: TRBJ2-7; CDR3 protein: CASSYRETYEQYF
V gene: TRBV27; J gene: .; CDR3 protein: CASSPPGQGSGEQYF
V gene: TRBV27; J gene: .; CDR3 protein: CASSLFGERIREQYF
V gene: TRBV6-6; J gene: TRBJ2-3; CDR3 protein: CASSVPSQGFTDTQYF
V gene: TRBV6-1; J gene: TRBJ1-2; CDR3 protein: CASREDGYTF
V gene: TRBV6-1; J gene: TRBJ1-5; CDR3 protein: CASTSGQSDQPQHF
V gene: TRBV6-1; J gene: TRBJ2-1; CDR3 protein: CASSTTQGTLF
V gene: TRBV27; J gene: .; CDR3 protein: CASSLRTRGGYEQYF